This TCR beta chain came from a study of T cell responses to AZD1222 COVID-19 vaccine. Study-level findings and limits: The study identified only a handful of AZD1222 recipients as seropositive at baseline.

Data came from immunoSEQ multiplex PCR; TCRdb stores just in-frame clones and leaves some out. The sample holds about 86,000 clones, approximately 78% seen once. The CDR3 sequence is 14 residues long. The germline CDR1 and CDR2 sequences are LNHDA and SQIVND (reference sequence). The J segment lost 4 bases and the V segment lost 5 bases, leaving 2 bases of the junction unmatched. Concerning this clone: Its antigen is currently unknown.

This rearrangement joins TRBV19 to TRBJ2-3, with 11 bases identical to TRBD2. The specimen was peripheral blood, collected on day 0 of AZD1222 vaccination. This sequence was found in an adult in good health. CDR3 region: CASSGLAGPDTQYF. The CDR3 nucleotides are TGTGCCAGTAGTGGACTAGCGGGCCCAGATACGCAGTATTTT.